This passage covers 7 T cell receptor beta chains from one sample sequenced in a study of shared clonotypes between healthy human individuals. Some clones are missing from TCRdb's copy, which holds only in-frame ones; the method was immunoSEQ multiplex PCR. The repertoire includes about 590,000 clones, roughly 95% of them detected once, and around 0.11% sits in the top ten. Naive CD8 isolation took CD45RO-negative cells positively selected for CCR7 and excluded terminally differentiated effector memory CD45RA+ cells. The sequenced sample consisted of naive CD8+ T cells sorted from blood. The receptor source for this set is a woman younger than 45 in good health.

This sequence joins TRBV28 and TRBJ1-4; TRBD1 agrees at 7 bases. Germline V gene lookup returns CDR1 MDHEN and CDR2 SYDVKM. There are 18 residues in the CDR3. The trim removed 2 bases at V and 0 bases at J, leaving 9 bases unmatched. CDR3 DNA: TGTGCCAGCAGTTTAAGGACAGGCCCTCTTGCAACTAATGAAAAACTGTTTTTT. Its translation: CASSLRTGPLATNEKLFF.

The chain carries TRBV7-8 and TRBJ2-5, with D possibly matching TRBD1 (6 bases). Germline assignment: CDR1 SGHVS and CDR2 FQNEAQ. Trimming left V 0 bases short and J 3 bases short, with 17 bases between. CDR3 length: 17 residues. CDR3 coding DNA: TGTGCCAGCAGCTTAGCGTTCGCAGGGGCGAGAGAAGAGACCCAGTACTTC. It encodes CASSLAFAGAREETQYF. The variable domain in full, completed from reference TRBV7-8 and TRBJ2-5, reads GAGVSQSPRYKVAKRGQDVALRCDPISGHVSLFWYQQALGQGPEFLTYFQNEAQLDKSGLPSDRFFAERPEGSVSTLKIQRTQQEDSAVYLCASSLAFAGAREETQYFGPGTRLLVL.

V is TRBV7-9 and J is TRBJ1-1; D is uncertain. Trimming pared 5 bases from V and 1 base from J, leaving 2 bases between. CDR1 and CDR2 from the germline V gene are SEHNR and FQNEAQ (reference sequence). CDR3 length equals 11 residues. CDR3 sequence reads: CASSRNTEAFF. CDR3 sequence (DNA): TGTGCCAGCAGCCGGAACACTGAAGCTTTCTTT.

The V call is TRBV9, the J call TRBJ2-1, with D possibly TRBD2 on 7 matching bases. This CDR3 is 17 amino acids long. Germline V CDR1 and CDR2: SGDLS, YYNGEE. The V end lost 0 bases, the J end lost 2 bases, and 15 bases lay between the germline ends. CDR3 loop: CASSVDGGAVAYNEQFF. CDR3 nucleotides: TGTGCCAGCAGCGTAGATGGGGGGGCGGTAGCCTACAATGAGCAGTTCTTC.

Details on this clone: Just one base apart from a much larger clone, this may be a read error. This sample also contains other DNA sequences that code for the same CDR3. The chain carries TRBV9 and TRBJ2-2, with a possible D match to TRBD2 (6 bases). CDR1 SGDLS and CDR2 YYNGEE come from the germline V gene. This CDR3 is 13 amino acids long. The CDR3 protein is CASSLGGTGELFF. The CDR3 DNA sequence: TGTGCCAGCAGCCTAGGAGGGACCGGAGAGCTGTTTTTT. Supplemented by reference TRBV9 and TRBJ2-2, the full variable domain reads DSGVTQTPKHLITATGQRVTLRCSPRSGDLSVYWYQQSLDQGLQFLIQYYNGEERAKGNILERFSAQQFPDLHSELNLSSLELGDSALYFCASSLGGTGELFFGEGSRLTVL.

CDR3 amino acids: CASSPRTAWNYNEQFF. CDR3 bases: TGTGCCAGCAGCCCTCGGACAGCCTGGAACTACAATGAGCAGTTCTTC. The V gene is TRBV5-6, the J gene TRBJ2-1; tentatively, D is TRBD1 (6 bases). Germline assignment: CDR1 SGHDT and CDR2 YYEEEE. The CDR3 has 16 amino acids. Trimming shortened V by 4 bases and J by 3 bases, and 17 bases separated the two germline ends.

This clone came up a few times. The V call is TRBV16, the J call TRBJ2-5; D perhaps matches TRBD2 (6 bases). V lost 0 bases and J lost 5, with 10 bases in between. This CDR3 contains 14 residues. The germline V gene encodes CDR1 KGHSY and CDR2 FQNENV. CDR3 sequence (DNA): TGTGCCAGCAGCCAATCATCGGGGAGGGAGACCCAGTACTTC. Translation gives CASSQSSGRETQYF.